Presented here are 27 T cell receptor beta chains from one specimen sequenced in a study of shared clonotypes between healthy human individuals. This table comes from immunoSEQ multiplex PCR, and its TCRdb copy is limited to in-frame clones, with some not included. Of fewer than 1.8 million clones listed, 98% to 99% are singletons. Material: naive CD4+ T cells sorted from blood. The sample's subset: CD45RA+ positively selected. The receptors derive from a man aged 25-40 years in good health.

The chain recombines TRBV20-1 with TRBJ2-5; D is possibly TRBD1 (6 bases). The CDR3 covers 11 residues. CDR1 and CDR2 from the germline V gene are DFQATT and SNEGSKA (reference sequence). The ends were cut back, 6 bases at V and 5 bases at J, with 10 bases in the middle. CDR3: CSATQGETQYF. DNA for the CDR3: TGCAGTGCCACTCAGGGGGAGACCCAGTACTTC.

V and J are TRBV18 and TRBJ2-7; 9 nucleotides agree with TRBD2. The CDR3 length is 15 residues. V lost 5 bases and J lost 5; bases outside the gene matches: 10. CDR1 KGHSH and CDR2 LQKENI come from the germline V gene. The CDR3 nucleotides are TGTGCCAGCTCAACCATTAGCGGGAGTTTAAACGAGCAGTACTTC. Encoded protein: CASSTISGSLNEQYF.

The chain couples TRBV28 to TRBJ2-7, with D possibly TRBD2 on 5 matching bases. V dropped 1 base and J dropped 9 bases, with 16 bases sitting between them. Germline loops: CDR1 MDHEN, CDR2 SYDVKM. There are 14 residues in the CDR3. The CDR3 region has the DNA TGTGCCAGCAGTTTATTTGGACTGGGCATGACGCAGTACTTC. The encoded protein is CASSLFGLGMTQYF.

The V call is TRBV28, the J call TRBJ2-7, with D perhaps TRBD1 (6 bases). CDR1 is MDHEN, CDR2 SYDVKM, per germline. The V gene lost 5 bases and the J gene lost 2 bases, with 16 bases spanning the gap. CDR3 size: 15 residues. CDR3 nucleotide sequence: TGTGCCAGCAGTCCGGGACAACTGGTTACCTACGAGCAGTACTTC. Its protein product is CASSPGQLVTYEQYF. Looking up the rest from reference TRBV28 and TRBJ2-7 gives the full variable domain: DVKVTQSSRYLVKRTGEKVFLECVQDMDHENMFWYRQDPGLGLRLIYFSYDVKMKEKGDIPEGYSVSREKKERFSLILESASTNQTSMYLCASSPGQLVTYEQYFGPGTRLTVT.

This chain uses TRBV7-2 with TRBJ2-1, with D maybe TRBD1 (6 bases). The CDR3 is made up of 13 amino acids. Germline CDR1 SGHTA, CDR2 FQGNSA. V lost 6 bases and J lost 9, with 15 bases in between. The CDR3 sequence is CASSLDRSSEQFF. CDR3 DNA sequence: TGTGCCAGCAGTTTGGACAGATCCAGTGAGCAGTTCTTC.

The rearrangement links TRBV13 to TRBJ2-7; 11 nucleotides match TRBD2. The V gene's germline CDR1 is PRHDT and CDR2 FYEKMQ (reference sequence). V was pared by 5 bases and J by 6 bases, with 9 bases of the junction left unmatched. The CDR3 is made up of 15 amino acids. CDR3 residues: CASSAGLAVRSEQYF. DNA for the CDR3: TGTGCCAGCAGCGCGGGACTAGCGGTCCGAAGCGAGCAGTACTTC.

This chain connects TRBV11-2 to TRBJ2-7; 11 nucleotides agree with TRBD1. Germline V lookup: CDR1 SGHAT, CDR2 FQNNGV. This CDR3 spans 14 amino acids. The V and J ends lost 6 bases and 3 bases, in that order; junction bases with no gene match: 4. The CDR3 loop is CASRGQGVFYEQYF. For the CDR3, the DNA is TGTGCCAGCAGGGGACAGGGGGTCTTCTACGAGCAGTACTTC.

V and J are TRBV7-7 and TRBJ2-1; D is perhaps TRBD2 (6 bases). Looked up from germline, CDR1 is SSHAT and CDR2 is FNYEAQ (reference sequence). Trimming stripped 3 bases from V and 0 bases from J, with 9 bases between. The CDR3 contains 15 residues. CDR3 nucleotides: TGTGCCAGCAGCTTGCGGGAAAGCTCCTACAATGAGCAGTTCTTC. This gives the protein CASSLRESSYNEQFF.

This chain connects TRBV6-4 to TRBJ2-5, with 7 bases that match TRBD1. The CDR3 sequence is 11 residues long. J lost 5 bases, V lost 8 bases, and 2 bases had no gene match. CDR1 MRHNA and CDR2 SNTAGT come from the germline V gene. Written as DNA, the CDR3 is TGTGCCAGCTACAGGGGTGAGACCCAGTACTTC. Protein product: CASYRGETQYF.

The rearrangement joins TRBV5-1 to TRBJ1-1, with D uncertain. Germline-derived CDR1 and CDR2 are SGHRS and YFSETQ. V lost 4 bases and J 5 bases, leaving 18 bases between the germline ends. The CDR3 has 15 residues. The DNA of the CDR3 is TGCGCCAGCAGCCCCGGAGAGGGCTTAAGGACTGAAGCTTTCTTT. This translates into CASSPGEGLRTEAFF.

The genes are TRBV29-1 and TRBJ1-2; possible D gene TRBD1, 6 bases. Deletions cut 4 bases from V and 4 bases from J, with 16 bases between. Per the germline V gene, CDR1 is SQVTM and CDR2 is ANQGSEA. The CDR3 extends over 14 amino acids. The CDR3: CSVGGTWTIYGYTF. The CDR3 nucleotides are TGCAGCGTTGGCGGGACATGGACCATCTATGGCTACACCTTC. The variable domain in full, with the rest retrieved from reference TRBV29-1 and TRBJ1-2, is SAVISQKPSRDICQRGTSLTIQCQVDSQVTMMFWYRQQPGQSLTLIATANQGSEATYESGFVIDKFPISRPNLTFSTLTVSNMSPEDSSIYLCSVGGTWTIYGYTFGSGTRLTVV.

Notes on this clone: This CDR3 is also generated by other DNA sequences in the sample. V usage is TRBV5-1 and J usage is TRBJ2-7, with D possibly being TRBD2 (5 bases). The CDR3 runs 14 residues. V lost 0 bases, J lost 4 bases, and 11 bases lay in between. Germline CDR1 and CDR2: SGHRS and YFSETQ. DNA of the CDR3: TGCGCCAGCAGCTTGGCCTCGGGGAATTACGAGCAGTACTTC. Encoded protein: CASSLASGNYEQYF. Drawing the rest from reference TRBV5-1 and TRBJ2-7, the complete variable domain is KAGVTQTPRYLIKTRGQQVTLSCSPISGHRSVSWYQQTPGQGLQFLFEYFSETQRNKGNFPGRFSGRQFSNSRSEMNVSTLELGDSALYLCASSLASGNYEQYFGPGTRLTVT.

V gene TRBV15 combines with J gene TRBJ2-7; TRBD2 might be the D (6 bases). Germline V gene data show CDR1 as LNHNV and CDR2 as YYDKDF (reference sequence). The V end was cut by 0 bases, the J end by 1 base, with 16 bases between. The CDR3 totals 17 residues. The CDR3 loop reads CATSRDLRQGLSYEQYF. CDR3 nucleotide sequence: TGTGCCACCAGCAGAGATCTTCGGCAGGGACTTTCCTACGAGCAGTACTTC.

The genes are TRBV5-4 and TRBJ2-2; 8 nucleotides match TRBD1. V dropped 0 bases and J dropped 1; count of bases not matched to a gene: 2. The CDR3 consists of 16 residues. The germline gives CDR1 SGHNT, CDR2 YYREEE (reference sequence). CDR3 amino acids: CASSLGTGKNTGELFF. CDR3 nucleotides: TGTGCCAGCAGCTTGGGGACAGGGAAGAACACCGGGGAGCTGTTTTTT.

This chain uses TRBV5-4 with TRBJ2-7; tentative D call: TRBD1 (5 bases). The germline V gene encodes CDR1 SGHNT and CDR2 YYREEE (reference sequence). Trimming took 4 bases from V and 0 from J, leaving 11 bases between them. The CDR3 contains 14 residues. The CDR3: CASSQTEISYEQYF. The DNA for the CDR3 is TGTGCCAGCAGCCAGACAGAGATCTCCTACGAGCAGTACTTC.

This CDR3 reads CASSANRNGYTF. The CDR3 DNA reads TGTGCCAGCAGCGCGAACAGAAATGGCTACACCTTC. The genes are TRBV11-2 and TRBJ1-2; D is ambiguous. The CDR3 runs 12 residues. CDR1 is SGHAT and CDR2 is FQNNGV in the germline V gene. Trimming took 5 bases from V and 6 from J, leaving 10 bases between them.

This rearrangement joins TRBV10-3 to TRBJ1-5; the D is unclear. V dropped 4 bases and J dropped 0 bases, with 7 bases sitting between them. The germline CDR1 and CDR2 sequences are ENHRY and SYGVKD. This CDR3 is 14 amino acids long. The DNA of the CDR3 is TGTGCCATCAGTGTTGGGGATAGCAATCAGCCCCAGCATTTT. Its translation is CAISVGDSNQPQHF.

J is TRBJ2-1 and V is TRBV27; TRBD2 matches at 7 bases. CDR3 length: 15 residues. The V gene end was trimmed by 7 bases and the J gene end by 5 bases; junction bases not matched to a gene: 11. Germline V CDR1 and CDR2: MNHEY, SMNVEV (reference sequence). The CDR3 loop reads CASKFAGANNNEQFF. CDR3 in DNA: TGTGCCAGCAAATTCGCGGGAGCGAACAACAATGAGCAGTTCTTC.

The CDR3 DNA sequence: TGCGCCAGCAGCGGTGAAGCGGGAGGCTACTACAATGAGCAGTTCTTC. Translating gives CASSGEAGGYYNEQFF. This sequence joins TRBV5-1 and TRBJ2-1; TRBD2 aligns across 9 bases. Germline loops: CDR1 SGHRS, CDR2 YFSETQ. CDR3 length equals 16 residues. V shed 4 bases and J 3 bases; nucleotides not matched to a gene: 8. The full variable domain, completed using reference TRBV5-1 and TRBJ2-1, is KAGVTQTPRYLIKTRGQQVTLSCSPISGHRSVSWYQQTPGQGLQFLFEYFSETQRNKGNFPGRFSGRQFSNSRSEMNVSTLELGDSALYLCASSGEAGGYYNEQFFGPGTRLTVL.

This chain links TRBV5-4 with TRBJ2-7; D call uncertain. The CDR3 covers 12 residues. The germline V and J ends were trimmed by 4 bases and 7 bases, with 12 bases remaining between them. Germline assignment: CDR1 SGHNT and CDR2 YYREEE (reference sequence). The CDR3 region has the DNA TGTGCCAGCAGCCGCGCCCTCGGGGAGCAGTACTTC. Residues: CASSRALGEQYF.

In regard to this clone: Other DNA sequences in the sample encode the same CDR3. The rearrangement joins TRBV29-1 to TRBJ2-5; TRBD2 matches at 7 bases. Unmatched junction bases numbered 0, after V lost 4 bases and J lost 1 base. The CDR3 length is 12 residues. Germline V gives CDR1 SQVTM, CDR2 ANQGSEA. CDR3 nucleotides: TGCAGCGTTGCGGGGGGCCAAGAGACCCAGTACTTC. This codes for CSVAGGQETQYF.

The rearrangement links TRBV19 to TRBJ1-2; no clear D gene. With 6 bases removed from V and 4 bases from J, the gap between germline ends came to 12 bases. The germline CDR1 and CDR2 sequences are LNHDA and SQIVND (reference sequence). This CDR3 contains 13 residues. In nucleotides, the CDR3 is TGTGCCAGTAGCCCGGACGGGATCTATGGCTACACCTTC. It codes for CASSPDGIYGYTF.

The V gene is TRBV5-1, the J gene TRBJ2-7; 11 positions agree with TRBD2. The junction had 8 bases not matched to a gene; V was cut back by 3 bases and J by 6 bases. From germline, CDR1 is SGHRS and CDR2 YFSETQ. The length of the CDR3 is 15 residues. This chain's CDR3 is CASSSDGLAGFEQYF. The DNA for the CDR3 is TGCGCCAGCAGCTCCGATGGACTAGCGGGCTTCGAGCAGTACTTC. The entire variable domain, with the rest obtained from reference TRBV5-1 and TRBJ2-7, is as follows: KAGVTQTPRYLIKTRGQQVTLSCSPISGHRSVSWYQQTPGQGLQFLFEYFSETQRNKGNFPGRFSGRQFSNSRSEMNVSTLELGDSALYLCASSSDGLAGFEQYFGPGTRLTVT.

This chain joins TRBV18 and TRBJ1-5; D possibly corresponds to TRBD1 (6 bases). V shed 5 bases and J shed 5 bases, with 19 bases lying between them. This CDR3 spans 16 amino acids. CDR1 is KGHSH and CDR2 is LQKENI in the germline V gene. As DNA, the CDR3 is TGTGCCAGCTCAACTCTAGTGGTCAGGGGCGATCAGCCCCAGCATTTT. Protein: CASSTLVVRGDQPQHF.

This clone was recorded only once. This CDR3 reads CASSELFSGQETQYF. The CDR3 DNA reads as TGTGCCAGCAGTGAATTATTCAGCGGGCAAGAGACCCAGTACTTC. The V call is TRBV6-1, the J call TRBJ2-5, with D perhaps matching TRBD2 (6 bases). V was pared by 2 bases and J by 2 bases, with 12 bases between. Germline loops: CDR1 MNHNS, CDR2 SASEGT. The CDR3 covers 15 residues.

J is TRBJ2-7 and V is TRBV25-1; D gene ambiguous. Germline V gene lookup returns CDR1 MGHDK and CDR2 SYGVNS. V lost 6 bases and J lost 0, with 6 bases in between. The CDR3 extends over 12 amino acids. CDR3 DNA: TGTGCCAGCAGGAAGTACTCCTACGAGCAGTACTTC. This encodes CASRKYSYEQYF.

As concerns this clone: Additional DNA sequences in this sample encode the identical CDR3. CDR3 sequence reads: CASSLAGQPNTGELFF. The CDR3 DNA reads TGCGCCAGCAGCTTGGCTGGACAACCGAACACCGGGGAGCTGTTTTTT. V usage is TRBV5-1 and J usage is TRBJ2-2; a weak D match, TRBD1 (5 bases). The CDR3 runs to 16 residues. V was pared by 0 bases and J by 0 bases, with 9 bases between. CDR1 and CDR2 from the germline V gene are SGHRS and YFSETQ. Filled out from reference TRBV5-1 and TRBJ2-2, the complete variable domain reads KAGVTQTPRYLIKTRGQQVTLSCSPISGHRSVSWYQQTPGQGLQFLFEYFSETQRNKGNFPGRFSGRQFSNSRSEMNVSTLELGDSALYLCASSLAGQPNTGELFFGEGSRLTVL.